This entry concerns a single T cell receptor beta chain. This sample is drawn from a study of control samples from healthy donors and cancer patients. Sequenced by immunoSEQ multiplex PCR; TCRdb stores in-frame clones only, minus some. The data hold approximately 37,000 clones, with over 70% observed a single time. V gave up 7 bases and J gave up 5 bases; unmatched junction bases: 8. The CDR3 loop spans 13 amino acids. This TCR was sampled from a woman in her sixties with lung cancer. The chain uses TRBV12-3 or TRBV12-4 and TRBJ2-7; 7 nucleotides line up with TRBD1. Sequencing was performed on PBMCs. The CDR3 DNA sequence: TGTGCCAGCACCGGGACAGCCTTCCACGAGCAGTACTTC. Protein product: CASTGTAFHEQYF.